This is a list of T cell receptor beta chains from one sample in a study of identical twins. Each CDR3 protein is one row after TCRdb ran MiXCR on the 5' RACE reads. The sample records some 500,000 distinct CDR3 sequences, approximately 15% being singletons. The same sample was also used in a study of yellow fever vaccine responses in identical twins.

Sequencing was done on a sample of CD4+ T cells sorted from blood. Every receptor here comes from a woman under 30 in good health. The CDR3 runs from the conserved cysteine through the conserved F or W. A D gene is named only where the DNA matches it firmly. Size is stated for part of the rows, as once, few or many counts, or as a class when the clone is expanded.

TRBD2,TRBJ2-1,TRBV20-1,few,TGCAGTGGACAGAGCGGGAGTCACTACAATGAGCAGTTCTTC,CSGQSGSHYNEQFF
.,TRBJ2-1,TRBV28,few,TGTGCCAGCAGCCCACACTTAATCTCCTACAATGAGCAGTTCTTC,CASSPHLISYNEQFF
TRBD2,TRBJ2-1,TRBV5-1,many,TGCGCCAGCAGCAAAGGGACTAGCGGGACCACCTCCTACAATGAGCAGTTCTTC,CASSKGTSGTTSYNEQFF
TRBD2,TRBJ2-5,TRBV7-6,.,TGTGCCAGCAGCTTTTTTGTTGGCGGGAGTGGACAAGAGACCCAGTACTTC,CASSFFVGGSGQETQYF
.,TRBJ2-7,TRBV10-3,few,TGTGCCATCCGGGGCAGCACCTACGAGCAGTACTTC,CAIRGSTYEQYF
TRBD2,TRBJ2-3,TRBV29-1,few,TGCAGCGTTTTCCCCATGAGCGGGGGGGCCACAGATACGCAGTATTTT,CSVFPMSGGATDTQYF
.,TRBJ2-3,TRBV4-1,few,TGCGCCAGCAGCCAAGATGGGGGAGGGGGCCTCGGCACAGATACGCAGTATTTT,CASSQDGGGGLGTDTQYF
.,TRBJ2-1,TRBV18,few,TGTGCCAGCTCACCGGGATCGCCCTACAATGAGCAGTTCTTC,CASSPGSPYNEQFF
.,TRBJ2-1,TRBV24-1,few,TGTGCCACCAGTGGTCCCGGACGGAGCTCCTACAATGAGCAGTTCTTC,CATSGPGRSSYNEQFF
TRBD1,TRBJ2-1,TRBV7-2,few,TGTGCCAGCAGCGTGACAGGGGGCTCCTACAATGAGCAGTTCTTC,CASSVTGGSYNEQFF
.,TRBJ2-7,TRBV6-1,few,TGTGCCAGCAGCCCCGGGATGTTGACTAACTTCTTGGTCCACGGGCAGTACTTC,CASSPGMLTNFLVHGQYF
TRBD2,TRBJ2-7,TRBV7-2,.,TGTGCCAGCAGCTCTAGCGGGAATTCCTACGAGCAGTACTTC,CASSSSGNSYEQYF
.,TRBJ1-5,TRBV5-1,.,TGCGCCAGCAGCTTGGAACCCGGGCGGGATCAGCCCCAGCATTTT,CASSLEPGRDQPQHF
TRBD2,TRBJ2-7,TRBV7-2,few,TGTGCCAGCAGCCAAGGGACTAGCGGGAGGGCCGTGACTTCCAAGTACTTC,CASSQGTSGRAVTSKYF
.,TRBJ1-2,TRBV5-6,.,TGTGCCAGCATTCTTCACGGCCTTGATGGCTACACCTTC,CASILHGLDGYTF
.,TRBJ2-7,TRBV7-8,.,TGTGCCAGCAGCTTAGCTTGGCAGCCCCTACGGGAGCAGTACTTC,CASSLAWQPLREQYF
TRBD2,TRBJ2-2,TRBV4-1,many,TGCGCCAGCAGCCAGATTTCCGGGAGGGTTGGGACCGGGGAGCTGTTTTTT,CASSQISGRVGTGELFF
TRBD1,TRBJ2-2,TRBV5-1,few,TGCGCCAGCAGCACGACAGGGAGGGAGCTGTTTTTT,CASSTTGRELFF
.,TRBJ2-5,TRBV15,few,TGTGCCACCAGCAGAGATCTCCCAGAGACCCAGTACTTC,CATSRDLPETQYF
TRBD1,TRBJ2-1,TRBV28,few,TGTGCCAGCAGTGGGGACAGGGCGCCACATGAGCAGTTCTTC,CASSGDRAPHEQFF
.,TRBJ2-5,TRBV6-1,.,TGTGCCACCCGGGGGGGGACAGCAGAGACCCAGTACTTC,CATRGGTAETQYF
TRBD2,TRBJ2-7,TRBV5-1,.,TGCGCCAGCAGCTCCGGGGTAGCGGGAGGGGTCACCTACGAGCAGTACTTC,CASSSGVAGGVTYEQYF
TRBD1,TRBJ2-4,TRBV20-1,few,TGCAGTGCTAGAGCCCCCGGGACAGGGGACAAAAACATTCAGTACTTC,CSARAPGTGDKNIQYF
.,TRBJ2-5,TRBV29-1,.,TGCAGCTCTAGGCCCGTAAACCAAGAGACCCAGTACTTC,CSSRPVNQETQYF
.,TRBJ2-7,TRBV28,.,TGTGCCAGCAGTTTTATTGGCGTTAGCTCCTACGAGCAGTACTTC,CASSFIGVSSYEQYF
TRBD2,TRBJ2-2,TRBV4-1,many,TGCGCCAGCAGCCAGGCCGGGACTAGTAACACCGGGGAGCTGTTTTTT,CASSQAGTSNTGELFF
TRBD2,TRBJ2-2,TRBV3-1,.,TGTGCCAGCAGCCGACACTCCGGGACTAGCGAGAACACCGGGGAGCTGTTTTTT,CASSRHSGTSENTGELFF
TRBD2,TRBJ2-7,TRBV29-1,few,TGCAGCGCCGTCGGTGGGGGACTACGCTTCTACGAGCAGTACTTC,CSAVGGGLRFYEQYF
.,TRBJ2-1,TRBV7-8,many,TGTGCCAGCAGCGACCTAGGGCAGACGGGCTCCTACAATGAGCAGTTCTTC,CASSDLGQTGSYNEQFF
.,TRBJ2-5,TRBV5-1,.,TGCGCCAGCAGCTTGTCCGGGGCAGTCGAGACCCAGTACTTC,CASSLSGAVETQYF
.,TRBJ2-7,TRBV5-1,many,TGCGCCAGCAGCCCAGGTGGCAGGGACTACGAGCAGTACTTC,CASSPGGRDYEQYF
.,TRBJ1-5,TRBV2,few,TGTGCCAGCAAGGGAGAGGGAAGTCAGCCCCAGCATTTT,CASKGEGSQPQHF
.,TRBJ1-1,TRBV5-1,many,TGCGCCAGCAGCTTGGGAGGAGGAGGCACTGAAGCTTTCTTT,CASSLGGGGTEAFF
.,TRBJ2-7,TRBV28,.,TGTGCCAGCGGAGGTAGGGAGGCGATTGGGGAGCAGTACTTC,CASGGREAIGEQYF
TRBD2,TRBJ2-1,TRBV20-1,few,TGCAGTGCTAGGTATCCAGCGGGAGGGATAGTCTCCTACAATGAGCAGTTCTTC,CSARYPAGGIVSYNEQFF
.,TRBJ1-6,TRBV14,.,TGTGCCAGCAGCCAAGTACGGTGGAGTTCACCCCTCCACTTT,CASSQVRWSSPLHF
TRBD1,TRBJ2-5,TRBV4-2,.,TGTGCCAGCAGCCAGGGGGGTGACAGGGGGTCGCAAGAGACCCAGTACTTC,CASSQGGDRGSQETQYF
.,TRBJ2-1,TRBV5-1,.,TGCGCCAGCAGCCTTGGTGGGGGAATAAATGAGCAGTTCTTC,CASSLGGGINEQFF
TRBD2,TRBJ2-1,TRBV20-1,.,TGCAGTGCTAGAAGCCTACTAGCGTTCAATGAGCAGTTCTTC,CSARSLLAFNEQFF
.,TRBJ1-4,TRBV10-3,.,TGTGCCATCAGTAACCCCCCGAAGGAAAAACTGTTTTTT,CAISNPPKEKLFF
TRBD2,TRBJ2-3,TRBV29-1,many,TGCAGCGTTGCTACCCCTTCGGGGGGGGAAGATACGCAGTATTTT,CSVATPSGGEDTQYF
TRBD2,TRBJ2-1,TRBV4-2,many,TGTGCCAGCAGCCAAGATACCCAGGGACTAGGCTCCTACAATGAGCAGTTCTTC,CASSQDTQGLGSYNEQFF